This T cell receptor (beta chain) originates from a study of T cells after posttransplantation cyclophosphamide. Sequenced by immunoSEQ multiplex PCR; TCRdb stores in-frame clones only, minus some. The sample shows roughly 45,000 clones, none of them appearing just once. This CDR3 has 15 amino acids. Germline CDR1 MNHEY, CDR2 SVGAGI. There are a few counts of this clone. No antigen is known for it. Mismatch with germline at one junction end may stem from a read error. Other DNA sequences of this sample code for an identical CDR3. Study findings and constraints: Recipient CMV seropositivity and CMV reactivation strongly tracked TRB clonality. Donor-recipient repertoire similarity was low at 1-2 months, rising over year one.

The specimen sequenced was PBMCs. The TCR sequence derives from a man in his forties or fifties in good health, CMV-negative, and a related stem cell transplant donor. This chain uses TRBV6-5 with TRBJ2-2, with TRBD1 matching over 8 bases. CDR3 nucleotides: TGTGCCAGCAGTTACACCGAGGACAGGGTTGGGGAGTTGTTTTTT. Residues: CASSYTEDRVGELFF.